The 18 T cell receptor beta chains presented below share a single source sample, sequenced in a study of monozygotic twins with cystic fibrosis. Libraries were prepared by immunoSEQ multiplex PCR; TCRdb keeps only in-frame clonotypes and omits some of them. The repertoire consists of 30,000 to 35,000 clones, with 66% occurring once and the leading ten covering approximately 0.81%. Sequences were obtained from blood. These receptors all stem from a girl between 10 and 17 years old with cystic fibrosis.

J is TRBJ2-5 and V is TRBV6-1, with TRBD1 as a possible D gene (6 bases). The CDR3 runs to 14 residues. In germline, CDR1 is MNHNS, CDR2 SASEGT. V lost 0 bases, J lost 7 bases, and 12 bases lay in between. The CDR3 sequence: CASSEAGLGGTQYF. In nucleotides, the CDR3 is TGTGCCAGCAGTGAAGCGGGCCTAGGGGGGACCCAGTACTTC.

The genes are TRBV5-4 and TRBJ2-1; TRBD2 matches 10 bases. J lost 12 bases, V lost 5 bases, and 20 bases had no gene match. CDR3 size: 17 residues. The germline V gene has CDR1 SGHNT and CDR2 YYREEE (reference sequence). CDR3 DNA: TGTGCCAGCAGTCCTGTGGAAGGGCTAGCGGGAGCTAAAGGGCAGTTCTTC. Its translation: CASSPVEGLAGAKGQFF. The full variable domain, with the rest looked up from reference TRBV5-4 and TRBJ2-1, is ETGVTQSPTHLIKTRGQQVTLRCSSQSGHNTVSWYQQALGQGPQFIFQYYREEENGRGNFPPRFSGLQFPNYSSELNVNALELDDSALYLCASSPVEGLAGAKGQFFGPGTRLTVL.

CDR3 residues: CATSSSLGTGDDLNTEAFF. CDR3 nucleotides: TGTGCCACCAGCAGCTCCCTAGGGACAGGTGACGACCTGAACACTGAAGCTTTCTTT. This rearrangement joins TRBV15 to TRBJ1-1; 8 bases line up with TRBD1. Germline CDR1 and CDR2: LNHNV and YYDKDF (reference sequence). This CDR3 contains 19 residues. The V segment lost 3 bases and the J segment 0 bases; nucleotides outside the gene matches: 15. The full variable domain, rest sourced from reference TRBV15 and TRBJ1-1, is DAMVIQNPRYQVTQFGKPVTLSCSQTLNHNVMYWYQQKSSQAPKLLFHYYDKDFNNEADTPDNFQSRRPNTSFCFLDIRSPGLGDTAMYLCATSSSLGTGDDLNTEAFFGQGTRLTVV.

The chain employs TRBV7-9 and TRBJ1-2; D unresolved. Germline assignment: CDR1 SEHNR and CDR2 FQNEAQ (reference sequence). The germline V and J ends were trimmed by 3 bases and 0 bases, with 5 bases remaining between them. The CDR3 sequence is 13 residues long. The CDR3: CASSFSTNYGYTF. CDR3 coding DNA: TGTGCCAGCAGCTTCTCCACTAACTATGGCTACACCTTC.

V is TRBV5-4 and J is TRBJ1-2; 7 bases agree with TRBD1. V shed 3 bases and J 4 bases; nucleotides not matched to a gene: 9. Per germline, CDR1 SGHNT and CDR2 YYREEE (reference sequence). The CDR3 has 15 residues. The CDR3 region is CASSSENRGGYGYTF. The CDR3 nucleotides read TGTGCCAGCAGCTCTGAAAACAGGGGCGGCTATGGCTACACCTTC.

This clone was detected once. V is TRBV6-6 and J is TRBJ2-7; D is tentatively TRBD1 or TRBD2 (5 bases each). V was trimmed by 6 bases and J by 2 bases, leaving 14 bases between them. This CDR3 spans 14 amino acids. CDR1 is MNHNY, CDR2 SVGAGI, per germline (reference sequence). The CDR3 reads CASSYTGRTYEQYF. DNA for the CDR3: TGTGCCAGCAGCTATACGGGACGCACCTACGAGCAGTACTTC.

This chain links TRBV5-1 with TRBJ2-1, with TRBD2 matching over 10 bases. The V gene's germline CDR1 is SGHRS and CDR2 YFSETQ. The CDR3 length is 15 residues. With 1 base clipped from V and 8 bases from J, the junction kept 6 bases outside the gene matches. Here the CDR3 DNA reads TGCGCCAGCAGCTTGTCCCTAGCGGGAGCCTATGAGCAGTTCTTC. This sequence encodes CASSLSLAGAYEQFF.

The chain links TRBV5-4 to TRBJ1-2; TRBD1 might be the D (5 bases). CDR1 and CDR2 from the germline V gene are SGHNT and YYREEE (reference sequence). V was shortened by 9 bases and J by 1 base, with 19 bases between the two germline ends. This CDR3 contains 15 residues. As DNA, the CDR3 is TGTGCCATCGGGTCGGGGCAGAGTTATAACTATGGCTACACCTTC. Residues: CAIGSGQSYNYGYTF.

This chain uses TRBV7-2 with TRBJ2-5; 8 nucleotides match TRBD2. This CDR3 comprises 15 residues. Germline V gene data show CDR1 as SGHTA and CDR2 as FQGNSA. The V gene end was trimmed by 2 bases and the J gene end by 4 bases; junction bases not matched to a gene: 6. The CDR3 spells CASSLRRSGRETQYF. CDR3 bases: TGTGCCAGCAGCTTAAGAAGGAGCGGGAGAGAGACCCAGTACTTC.

The CDR3 region has the DNA TGCGCCAGCAGCCAAGAAGTAAGGACGGGCTACACCTTC. Protein product: CASSQEVRTGYTF. V is TRBV4-1 and J is TRBJ1-2; D is uncertain. The V end lost 0 bases, the J end lost 8 bases, and 10 bases lay between the germline ends. Germline CDR1 and CDR2: MGHRA and YSYEKL. The CDR3 loop spans 13 amino acids.

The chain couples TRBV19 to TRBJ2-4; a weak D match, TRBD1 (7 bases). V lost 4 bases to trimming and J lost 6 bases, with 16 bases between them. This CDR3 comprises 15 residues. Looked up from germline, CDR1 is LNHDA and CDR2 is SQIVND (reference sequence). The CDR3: CASSTGQGEVNIQYF. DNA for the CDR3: TGTGCCAGTAGTACCGGCCAGGGGGAGGTAAACATTCAGTACTTC.

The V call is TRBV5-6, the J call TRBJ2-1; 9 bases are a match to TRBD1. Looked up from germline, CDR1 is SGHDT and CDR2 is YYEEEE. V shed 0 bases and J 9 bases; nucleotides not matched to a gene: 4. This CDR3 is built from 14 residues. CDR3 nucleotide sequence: TGTGCCAGCAGCTTGGAGGGGACAGGGAGTGAGCAGTTCTTC. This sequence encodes CASSLEGTGSEQFF.

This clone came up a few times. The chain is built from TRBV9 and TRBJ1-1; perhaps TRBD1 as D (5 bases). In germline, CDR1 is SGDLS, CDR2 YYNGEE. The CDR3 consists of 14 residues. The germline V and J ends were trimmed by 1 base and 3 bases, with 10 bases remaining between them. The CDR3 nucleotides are TGTGCCAGCAGCGTATATCCGGGGGACACTGAAGCTTTCTTT. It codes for CASSVYPGDTEAFF.

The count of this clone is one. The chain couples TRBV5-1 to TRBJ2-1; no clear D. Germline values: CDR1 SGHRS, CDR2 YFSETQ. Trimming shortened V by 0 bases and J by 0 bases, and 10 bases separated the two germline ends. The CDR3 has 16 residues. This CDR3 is CASSLAAAVSYNEQFF. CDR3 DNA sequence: TGCGCCAGCAGCTTGGCCGCCGCGGTCTCCTACAATGAGCAGTTCTTC.

The CDR3 nucleotides are TGTGCCAGTAGTTTCTACTTTGGGGGAGGGCAGCCGGACGCCGAGCAGTACGTC. Translated: CASSFYFGGGQPDAEQYV. The V call is TRBV19, the J call TRBJ2-7; 7 nucleotides align to TRBD2. The germline gives CDR1 LNHDA, CDR2 SQIVND (reference sequence). V was pared by 5 bases and J by 6 bases, with 22 bases of the junction left unmatched. The CDR3 is 18 amino acids.

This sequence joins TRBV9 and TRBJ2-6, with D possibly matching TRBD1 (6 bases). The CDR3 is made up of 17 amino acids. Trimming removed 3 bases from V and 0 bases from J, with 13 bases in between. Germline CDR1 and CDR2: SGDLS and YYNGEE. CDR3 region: CASSANRAFSGANVLTF. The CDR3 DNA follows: TGTGCCAGCAGCGCCAACAGGGCTTTCTCTGGGGCCAACGTCCTGACTTTC.

The CDR3 DNA sequence: TGTGCCAGCAGCTCGGACAGGATCTCCTACGAGCAGTACTTC. Its translation: CASSSDRISYEQYF. The V gene is TRBV7-2, the J gene TRBJ2-7; 7 bases match TRBD1. The CDR3 is made up of 14 amino acids. Germline V lookup: CDR1 SGHTA, CDR2 FQGNSA. V lost 4 bases, J lost 0 bases, and 3 bases stayed unmatched.

The CDR3 loop reads CSGHRGLGNEQFF. CDR3 DNA sequence: TGCAGCGGACACAGGGGGCTAGGCAATGAGCAGTTCTTC. V usage is TRBV29-1 and J usage is TRBJ2-1, with 9 bases identical to TRBD1. J lost 6 bases, V lost 7 bases, and 7 bases had no gene match. Germline CDR1 reads SQVTM; CDR2 reads ANQGSEA. This CDR3 has 13 residues.